This TCR beta chain was recovered during a study of T-cell reconstitution after alpha-beta-depleted transplantation in children. TCRbeta library preparation incorporated unique molecular identifiers. Each CDR3 protein gets one entry after TCRdb re-called the PCR reads with MiXCR. The data contain about 110,000 distinct CDR3 sequences, 5% to 8% of them singletons. Germline V lookup: CDR1 SEHNR, CDR2 FQNEAQ (reference sequence). The CDR3 runs 13 residues. The V and J ends lost 7 bases and 5 bases respectively, with 15 bases between them. The clonotype comes from a male patient aged 2-15 years who had a stem cell transplant for acute lymphoblastic leukemia, so the T cells may come from the graft donor. The V gene is TRBV7-9, the J gene TRBJ2-7, with D maybe TRBD2 (5 bases). Specimen: PBMCs, mostly from graft donor cells, collected 360 days after TCRalphabeta/CD19-depleted stem cell transplant. DNA for the CDR3: TGTGCCAGCACCGTAGGAGGCGCCAACGAGCAGTACTTC. This encodes CASTVGGANEQYF.